Below, one T cell receptor (beta chain) is given with its context. They built TCR cDNA with 5'RACE template switching, a step that put in a universal primer site and UMIs. TCRdb re-derived calls from the 5' RACE reads in MiXCR, one entry per CDR3 protein. Of fewer than 450,000 distinct CDR3 sequences in the sample, about 8.3% were seen once. V shed 5 bases, J shed 0 bases, and the junction held 5 bases outside the gene matches. The CDR3 has 14 amino acids. Per germline, CDR1 SGHRS and CDR2 YFSETQ. This record comes from a study of T cells after yellow fever vaccination. The gene calls are TRBV5-1 and TRBJ2-7; 7 bases align to TRBD1. The source material was PBMCs, sampled roughly seven weeks after the first yellow fever vaccination. This TCR was sampled from a young man who received the YFV17D yellow fever vaccine. The CDR3 DNA sequence: TGCGCCAGCAGAAGGGACAGCAGCTCCTACGAGCAGTACTTC. This codes for CASRRDSSSYEQYF. The full variable domain, rest sourced from reference TRBV5-1 and TRBJ2-7, is KAGVTQTPRYLIKTRGQQVTLSCSPISGHRSVSWYQQTPGQGLQFLFEYFSETQRNKGNFPGRFSGRQFSNSRSEMNVSTLELGDSALYLCASRRDSSSYEQYFGPGTRLTVT.